The rows below give T cell receptor beta chains drawn from one sample of a study of technical replicates of blood from a few donors. Assay: immunoSEQ multiplex PCR; the TCRdb copy retains only in-frame clones and omits some. The sample lists around 70,000 clones; approximately 95% were seen once. Sequencing was done on a sample of T cells isolated from PBMCs. The receptor source for this set is a human donor in good health. The CDR3 runs from the conserved cysteine through the conserved F or W. A D gene is named only where the DNA matches it firmly. Where a row states a size, it is once, few, many or the class of an expanded clone; other rows omit it.

clone_size	j_call	v_call	d_call	cdr3_aa	cdr3_nt
-	TRBJ1-1	TRBV14	-	CASSLGLLNTEAFF	TGTGCCAGCAGCCTGGGGCTATTGAACACTGAAGCTTTCTTT
-	TRBJ2-3	TRBV5-1	TRBD2	CASSSRAGASTDTQYF	TGCGCCAGCAGCTCTCGAGCGGGAGCTAGCACAGATACGCAGTATTTT
-	TRBJ2-5	TRBV5-4	TRBD2	CASSSRGTSGTRFQETQYF	TGTGCCAGCAGCTCCCGGGGGACTAGCGGGACCCGGTTCCAAGAGACCCAGTACTTC
-	TRBJ2-7	TRBV19	TRBD2	CATSPRSGASYEQYF	TGTGCCACCTCCCCGCGCAGCGGGGCCTCCTACGAGCAGTACTTC
once	TRBJ1-1	TRBV2	TRBD1	CASRTGTGEFNTEAFF	TGTGCCAGCAGAACCGGGACAGGGGAATTCAACACTGAAGCTTTCTTT
-	TRBJ2-7	TRBV19	TRBD2	CASSTVLKFSSGRSEQYF	TGTGCCAGTAGTACAGTATTAAAATTCTCTAGCGGGAGGAGCGAGCAGTACTTC
-	TRBJ2-5	TRBV27	-	CASSPGSETQYF	TGTGCCAGCAGTCCCGGTTCGGAGACCCAGTACTTC
few	TRBJ1-4	TRBV18	-	CASSPSRESNEKLFF	TGTGCCAGCTCACCCTCGAGGGAGTCTAATGAAAAACTGTTTTTT
-	TRBJ1-6	TRBV5-1	TRBD1	CASSAGTGNSLYNSPLHF	TGCGCCAGCTCAGCGGGGACAGGGAACTCCCTTTATAATTCACCCCTCCACTTT
-	TRBJ2-7	TRBV4-2	TRBD1	CASSQVRGQSINTYEQYF	TGTGCCAGCAGCCAAGTCCGGGGACAGAGTATCAACACCTACGAGCAGTACTTC
once	TRBJ2-7	TRBV7-9	TRBD2	CASSLVKGLAGVLSYEQYF	TGTGCCAGCAGCTTAGTAAAGGGGCTAGCGGGAGTCCTATCCTACGAGCAGTACTTC
-	TRBJ2-1	TRBV11-2	-	CASSLLSSYNEQFF	TGTGCCAGCAGCTTATTGAGCTCCTACAATGAGCAGTTCTTC
-	TRBJ1-1	TRBV6-5	TRBD1	CASSFDRGDTEAFF	TGTGCCAGCAGTTTTGACAGGGGGGACACTGAAGCTTTCTTT
-	TRBJ1-1	TRBV14	-	CASSQGGAWWDTEAFF	TGTGCCAGCAGCCAAGGAGGTGCCTGGTGGGACACTGAAGCTTTCTTT
-	TRBJ2-7	TRBV9	TRBD2	CASSTGLAGGSFTEQYF	TGTGCCAGCAGCACCGGACTAGCGGGAGGTTCGTTCACCGAGCAGTACTTC
-	TRBJ1-1	TRBV30	-	CAWTSRGVTEAFF	TGTGCCTGGACCTCCCGCGGGGTTACTGAAGCTTTCTTT
-	TRBJ1-1	TRBV6-5	-	CATYEELNTEAFF	TGTGCCACCTACGAGGAACTGAACACTGAAGCTTTCTTT
-	TRBJ1-1	TRBV19	-	CASSLGLMNTEAFF	TGTGCCAGTAGTCTTGGACTGATGAACACTGAAGCTTTCTTT
once	TRBJ2-1	TRBV11-2	TRBD2	CASSLGLAEGEQFF	TGTGCCAGCAGCTTAGGGCTAGCGGAGGGTGAGCAGTTCTTC
-	TRBJ2-5	TRBV7-2	-	CASSQWRHQETQYF	TGTGCCAGCAGCCAATGGCGGCACCAAGAGACCCAGTACTTC
once	TRBJ2-3	TRBV5-1	-	CASSDRLARAPSDTQYF	TGCGCCAGCAGCGACCGATTGGCCAGGGCGCCATCAGATACGCAGTATTTT
-	TRBJ2-3	TRBV30	-	CAWSRADTQYF	TGTGCCTGGAGTCGGGCAGATACGCAGTATTTT
-	TRBJ1-1	TRBV7-9	TRBD1	CASSRDRGTEAFF	TGTGCCAGCAGCCGGGACAGGGGCACTGAAGCTTTCTTT
once	TRBJ2-3	TRBV27	TRBD2	CASSLSKASGSGNTQYF	TGTGCCAGCAGTTTATCTAAGGCTAGCGGGAGTGGAAATACGCAGTATTTT
-	TRBJ1-2	TRBV6-5	-	CASRNRDGYTF	TGTGCCAGCAGGAACAGGGATGGCTACACCTTC
-	TRBJ1-5	TRBV2	TRBD1	CASRGTGEAQPQHF	TGTGCCAGCCGCGGGACAGGAGAGGCTCAGCCCCAGCATTTT
-	TRBJ2-7	TRBV28	TRBD1	CASSFRGRLHYEQYF	TGTGCCAGCAGTTTCAGGGGGAGACTACACTACGAGCAGTACTTC